Listed below are T cell receptor beta chains from one sample, sequenced in a study of T cells expressing NK-cell markers. Each CDR3 protein gets one entry in TCRdb, which reprocessed the 5' RACE reads and gives no DNA. This listing includes a few hundred thousand distinct CDR3 sequences. The material sequenced was blood T cells: a sorted CD56 or NKG2C T cell subset, CD4+ or CD8+ T cells, or bulk PBMC T cells (not recorded which). All receptors derive from a man between 18 and 69 years old in good health. Both conserved end residues are part of each CDR3.

j_gene	v_gene	CDR3aa
TRBJ2-5	TRBV18	CASSLTLAARETQYF
TRBJ2-1	TRBV6-1	CASSVRNEQFF
TRBJ2-3	TRBV9	CASSVIAGASTDTQYF
TRBJ2-1	TRBV3-1	CASSPWGGKFKFF
TRBJ2-2	TRBV7-2	CASSLEAGVNTGELFF
TRBJ2-1	TRBV24-1	CAKKGQGRTDEQFF
TRBJ1-1	TRBV20-1	CSARSREGNTEAFF
TRBJ2-1	TRBV2	CASSHESSGSSYNEQFF
TRBJ1-5	TRBV5-1	CASSPDPGGSIDQPQHF
TRBJ1-4	TRBV30	CAWSQIRTFNEKLFF
TRBJ2-6	TRBV7-2	CATALGQGLGGANVLTF
TRBJ2-3	TRBV7-2	CASTNGRRSTDTQYF
TRBJ2-3	TRBV27	CASSLLNRKGSSTDTQYF
TRBJ1-1	TRBV6-1	CASSSLGFYEAFF
TRBJ1-5	TRBV7-8	CASSFPLGPQHF
TRBJ2-5	TRBV3-1	CASSPDLRETQYF
TRBJ2-1	TRBV25-1	CASSPHGGLRTNEQFF
TRBJ2-1	TRBV12-3/TRBV12-4	CASSRTGPYNEQFF
TRBJ1-2	TRBV24-1	CATSVGQGGYTF
TRBJ1-2	TRBV6-5	CASSFTTGVRGYTF
TRBJ2-7	TRBV6-1	CASSLMDRGYEQYF
TRBJ1-1	TRBV5-1	CASSRGGGTEAFF
TRBJ2-1	TRBV5-1	CASSLVVAGGNNEQFF
TRBJ1-1	TRBV7-9	CASSLKERSTEAFF
TRBJ2-2	TRBV12-3/TRBV12-4	CASRIGQGIATGELFF
TRBJ2-3	TRBV6-1	CASKTGAFTDTQYF
TRBJ2-1	TRBV20-1	CSARTSRDEQFF
TRBJ2-2	TRBV5-4	CASSLAGPRAAPNTGELFF
TRBJ1-2	TRBV5-1	CASSLNPGGLYGYTF
TRBJ2-5	TRBV20-1	CSARRGRNQETQYF
TRBJ1-1	TRBV2	CASSREEGRTEAFF
TRBJ2-7	TRBV18	CASSLGNMREQYF
TRBJ1-6	TRBV6-6	CASRTEGSPLHF
TRBJ2-1	TRBV24-1	CATSDPGQGAGNEQFF
TRBJ2-3	TRBV7-3	CASSLQSAGVTDTQYF
TRBJ2-7	TRBV12-3/TRBV12-4	CASSAGTNSYEQYF
TRBJ1-5	TRBV18	CASSLTSGYQPQHF
TRBJ2-3	TRBV24-1	CATSDPQSRTDTQYF
TRBJ2-7	TRBV7-8	CASSLQGLRHEQYF
TRBJ2-5	TRBV30	CAWRRLAGNSRETQYF